What follows describes a single T cell receptor (beta chain). No antigen is known for it. A much bigger clone sits one base away, suggesting this may be a read error. This entry comes from a study of shared clonotypes between healthy human individuals. General study points: Naive subsets generally exceeded memory subsets in estimated richness. Enrolling few donors narrowed the genetic and exposure-history diversity that was represented.

Data came from immunoSEQ multiplex PCR; TCRdb stores just in-frame clones and leaves some out. This repertoire shows hundreds of thousands of clones, approximately 74% found once; its top ten account for 1.7%. The TCR sequence derives from a woman younger than 45 in good health. The sequenced material came from memory CD4+ T cells sorted from blood. Subset given: CD45RA-negative fraction.

CDR3 in amino acids: CASSLLDSETQYF. For the CDR3, the DNA is TGTGCCAGCAGCTTGCTGGACAGTGAGACCCAGTACTTC. This chain links TRBV5-6 with TRBJ2-5; D may be TRBD1 (6 bases). The ends were cut back, 1 base at V and 5 bases at J, with 9 bases in the middle. Germline values: CDR1 SGHDT, CDR2 YYEEEE. The CDR3 is 13 residues long.